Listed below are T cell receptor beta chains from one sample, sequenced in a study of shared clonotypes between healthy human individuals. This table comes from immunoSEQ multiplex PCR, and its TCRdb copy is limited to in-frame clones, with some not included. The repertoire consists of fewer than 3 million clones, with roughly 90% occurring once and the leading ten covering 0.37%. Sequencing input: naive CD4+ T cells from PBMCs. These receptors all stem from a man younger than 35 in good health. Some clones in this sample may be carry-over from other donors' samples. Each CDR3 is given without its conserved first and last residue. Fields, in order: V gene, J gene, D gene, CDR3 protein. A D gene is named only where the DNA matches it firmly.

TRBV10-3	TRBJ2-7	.	AITGNSYEQY
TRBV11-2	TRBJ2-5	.	ASSLERGETQY
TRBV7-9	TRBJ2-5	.	ASSLVGRGETQY
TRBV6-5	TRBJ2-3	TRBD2	ASGGASGRTDTQY
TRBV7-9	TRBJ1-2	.	ASLPLGSYGYT
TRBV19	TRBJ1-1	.	ASSIGRVQQLNTEAF
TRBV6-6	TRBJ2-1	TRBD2	ASRWTSGNGNEQF
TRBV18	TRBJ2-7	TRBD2	ASSLSGSSYEQY
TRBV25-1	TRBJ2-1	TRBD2	ASSGPGLAGGWYNEQF
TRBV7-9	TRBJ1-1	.	ASSQVQRAF
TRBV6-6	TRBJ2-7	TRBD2	ASSSLLAGGREQY
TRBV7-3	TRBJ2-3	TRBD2	ASSRSIAGGTDTQY
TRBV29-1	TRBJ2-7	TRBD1	SVEGYRGDEQY
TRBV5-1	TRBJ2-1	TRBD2	ASSTGLAGDNEQF
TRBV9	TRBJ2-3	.	ASSVLGASTDTQY
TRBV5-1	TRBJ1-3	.	ASSLAGTLTGNTIY
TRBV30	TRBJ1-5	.	AWSGGQPNRPQH
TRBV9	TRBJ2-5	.	ASSVGGVGETQY
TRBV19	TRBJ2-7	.	ASSTTGRLTVYEQY
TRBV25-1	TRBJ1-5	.	ASSESGRGVNQPQH
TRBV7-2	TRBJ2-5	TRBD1	ASSEQGAVETQY
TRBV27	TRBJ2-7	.	ASSLGLAQTYEQY
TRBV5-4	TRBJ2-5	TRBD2	ASSGRGGQETQY
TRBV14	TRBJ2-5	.	ASSQEGTQY
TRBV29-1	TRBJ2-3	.	SVQGGDTQY
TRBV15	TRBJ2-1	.	ATSRDGTGEQF
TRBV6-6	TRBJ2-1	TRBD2	ASSYLGLAGANEQF
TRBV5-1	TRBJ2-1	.	ASSQIPGQTYNEQF
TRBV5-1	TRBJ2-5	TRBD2	ASSRSGTRVQETQY
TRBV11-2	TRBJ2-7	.	ASSLVFSRVYEQY
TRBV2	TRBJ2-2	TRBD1	ASSKGQVRELF